The present entry profiles one TCR beta chain with its context. The antigen remains undetermined. This entry is derived from a study of CD8 T cells in ankylosing spondylitis. Whole-study results and caveats: Ankylosing spondylitis blood appeared to carry a characteristic TCR beta motif of roughly eight highly homologous variants. The study looked at matched synovial fluid samples from ankylosing spondylitis patients. Disease-linked clones were reported to be significantly enriched there. Earlier work had already found some motif variants in reactive arthritis synovial fluid and blood. Disease-linked clones displayed a CD8+ phenotype and appeared relatively rarely in peripheral blood.

The CDR3 sequence is 16 residues long. After removal of 2 bases from V and 5 bases from J, the junction contained 7 bases not matched to a gene. Germline V gene data show CDR1 as KGHSH and CDR2 as LQKENI. Making use of molecular barcodes, quantitative 5'-RACE generated TCR beta libraries. TCRdb re-called the 5' RACE reads with MiXCR, one entry per CDR3 protein. There are fewer than 650,000 distinct CDR3 sequences in the sample; roughly 13% occur only once, and under 7.5% lies in the top ten. The chain recombines TRBV18 with TRBJ2-7; 12 nucleotides agree with TRBD1. Input material: blood, either unsorted or a sorted T cell fraction (not recorded which). The sequence was collected from a male donor with ankylosing spondylitis. The CDR3 region has the DNA TGTGCCAGCTCACCAGTAGGGACAGGGGGCTTGGACGAGCAGTACTTC. Its translation: CASSPVGTGGLDEQYF.